Listed below are T cell receptor beta chains from one sample, sequenced in a study of T cells in localized non-small cell lung cancer. Only in-frame clones appear in the TCRdb table, and some are missing; sequencing was by immunoSEQ multiplex PCR. In the table there are 25,000 to 35,000 clones, 80% to 85% of which are singletons. The starting material was peripheral blood mononuclear cells, obtained before any cancer treatment. Receptors originate from a man between 40 and 70 years old with stage III lung adenocarcinoma. Each CDR3 is given with its conserved first and last residue. A D gene is named only where the DNA matches it firmly.

TRBV6-5	TRBJ2-6	NA	TGTGCCAGCAGTCGAGGGGCTGGGGCCAACGTCCTGACTTTC	CASSRGAGANVLTF
TRBV18	TRBJ2-3	NA	TGTGCCAGCTCACCACCGAGAGGGGGCACAGATACGCAGTATTTT	CASSPPRGGTDTQYF
TRBV5-1	TRBJ1-4	NA	TGCGCCAGCAGCTTAACAGAAAATAATGAAAAACTGTTTTTT	CASSLTENNEKLFF
TRBV5-1	TRBJ2-4	NA	TGCGCCAGCAGCTTGGGAGGAAGTGAAAACATTCAGTACTTC	CASSLGGSENIQYF
TRBV28	TRBJ1-5	NA	TGTGCCAGCAGTTTGATTCCTACAGGGCATCAGCCCCAGCATTTT	CASSLIPTGHQPQHF
TRBV29-1	TRBJ2-1	NA	TGCAGCGGTAGGAGGACGGGCTCCTACAATGAGCAGTTCTTC	CSGRRTGSYNEQFF
TRBV7-6	TRBJ2-2	NA	TGTGCCAGCAGCTTAGCGGTCCCGAACTCGAACACCGGGGAGCTGTTTTTT	CASSLAVPNSNTGELFF
TRBV30	TRBJ1-2	NA	TGTGCCTGGAGTGAGGGGGGGGCTCGTGGCTACACCTTC	CAWSEGGARGYTF
TRBV5-1	TRBJ1-1	NA	TGCGCCAGCAGCTTGGGGGCAGGAAACACTGAAGCTTTCTTT	CASSLGAGNTEAFF
TRBV5-1	TRBJ1-4	NA	TGCGCCAGCAGCTCGACCGGGACACCGGGGGAAAAACTGTTTTTT	CASSSTGTPGEKLFF